The 15 T cell receptor beta chains reported below all come from one sample, sequenced in a study of cytomegalovirus exposure and HLA in healthy donors. TCRdb's copy holds only in-frame clones and misses some; the assay was immunoSEQ multiplex PCR. Here the sample spans approximately 210,000 clones, approximately 86% being singletons. Material: PBMCs. These receptors were taken from a woman between 18 and 30 years old in good health and CMV-seronegative.

V and J are TRBV19 and TRBJ2-7; D ambiguous. Trimming stripped 5 bases from V and 3 bases from J, with 8 bases between. The germline gives CDR1 LNHDA, CDR2 SQIVND (reference sequence). The CDR3 loop spans 12 amino acids. The chain's CDR3 is CASSAPNYEQYF. CDR3 in DNA: TGTGCCAGTAGTGCGCCCAACTACGAGCAGTACTTC.

V and J are TRBV11-1 and TRBJ1-5, with no clear D. This CDR3 is 13 amino acids long. Germline-derived CDR1 and CDR2 are SGHAT and FQDESV (reference sequence). The V gene lost 3 bases and the J gene lost 7 bases, with 10 bases spanning the gap. CDR3 nucleotides: TGTGCCAGCAGCTTGTCGGGAAAACAGCCCCAGCATTTT. It encodes CASSLSGKQPQHF.

The CDR3 sequence: CASSAGNRGYEQYF. The CDR3 DNA follows: TGTGCCAGCTCGGCGGGAAACAGGGGATACGAGCAGTACTTC. This rearrangement joins TRBV7-9 to TRBJ2-7, with TRBD1 as a possible D gene (7 bases). V was trimmed by 8 bases and J by 4 bases, leaving 18 bases between them. This CDR3 spans 14 amino acids. Germline V gene lookup returns CDR1 SEHNR and CDR2 FQNEAQ (reference sequence).

This chain links TRBV20-1 with TRBJ1-1; weak D call: TRBD1 (5 bases). The V end was cut by 5 bases, the J end by 8 bases, with 12 bases between. The CDR3 runs 11 residues. From germline, CDR1 is DFQATT and CDR2 SNEGSKA (reference sequence). CDR3 in amino acids: CSAARGGEAFF. The CDR3 DNA sequence: TGCAGTGCTGCCCGCGGGGGGGAAGCTTTCTTT.

This chain links TRBV25-1 with TRBJ2-3, with 7 positions matching TRBD2. Trimming removed 1 base from V and 2 bases from J; junction bases left unmatched: 6. CDR1 and CDR2 from the germline V gene are MGHDK and SYGVNS. The CDR3 consists of 16 residues. For the CDR3, the DNA is TGTGCCAGCAGTGAATGGGGTAGCGGGTACACAGATACGCAGTATTTT. Translated: CASSEWGSGYTDTQYF. The full variable domain, with the rest looked up from reference TRBV25-1 and TRBJ2-3, is EADIYQTPRYLVIGTGKKITLECSQTMGHDKMYWYQQDPGMELHLIHYSYGVNSTEKGDLSSESTVSRIRTEHFPLTLESARPSHTSQYLCASSEWGSGYTDTQYFGPGTRLTVL.

This clone was detected a few times. The gene calls are TRBV7-9 and TRBJ2-7; 9 nucleotides match TRBD1. This CDR3 has 16 residues. Per the germline V gene, CDR1 is SEHNR and CDR2 is FQNEAQ (reference sequence). V was pared by 5 bases and J by 5 bases, with 13 bases of the junction left unmatched. In DNA form, the CDR3 reads TGTGCCAGCAGCGGGGGCGCCGGGACAGGGTTCAACGAGCAGTACTTC. This encodes CASSGGAGTGFNEQYF.

The chain carries TRBV5-1 and TRBJ1-2; a weak D match, TRBD1 (6 bases). The length of the CDR3 is 13 residues. V was pared by 5 bases and J by 3 bases, with 11 bases between. Germline assignment: CDR1 SGHRS and CDR2 YFSETQ. The CDR3 coding sequence is TGCGCCAGCAGAGGACAGACCCACTATGGCTACACCTTC. Amino acid sequence: CASRGQTHYGYTF.

The rearrangement uses TRBV11-2 and TRBJ2-2, with 7 nucleotides matching TRBD2. The germline CDR1 and CDR2 sequences are SGHAT and FQNNGV. J gave up 5 bases and V 4 bases, and 10 bases lay outside the gene matches. This CDR3 region has 16 residues. CDR3 sequence reads: CASSSIRGRETGELFF. Written as DNA, the CDR3 is TGTGCCAGCAGCTCTATCAGAGGGAGGGAGACCGGGGAGCTGTTTTTT.

V gene TRBV6-1 combines with J gene TRBJ1-5; D call uncertain. Trimming shortened V by 2 bases and J by 6 bases, and 11 bases separated the two germline ends. This CDR3 spans 14 amino acids. The germline V gene has CDR1 MNHNS and CDR2 SASEGT. The CDR3 DNA follows: TGTGCCAGCAGTGAAAGGTTCGAGGGTCAGCCCCAGCATTTT. Translated: CASSERFEGQPQHF.

The rearrangement joins TRBV6-4 to TRBJ1-2; D unresolved. In germline, CDR1 is MRHNA, CDR2 SNTAGT. Trimming removed 5 bases from V and 6 bases from J, with 22 bases in between. The CDR3 is 16 residues long. The CDR3: CASSRVWRGAQNGYTF. In DNA form, the CDR3 reads TGTGCCAGCAGTAGAGTATGGAGAGGAGCCCAAAATGGCTACACCTTC.

The chain couples TRBV5-6 to TRBJ1-2; D may be TRBD1 (6 bases). CDR1 is SGHDT, CDR2 YYEEEE, per germline. V lost 1 base and J lost 0, with 13 bases in between. The CDR3 runs 16 residues. The CDR3 region has the DNA TGTGCCAGCAGCTTGACCGGGACATTGGCTAACTATGGCTACACCTTC. Its translation is CASSLTGTLANYGYTF.

The rearrangement links TRBV15 to TRBJ1-5; possibly TRBD1 for D (5 bases). Germline loops: CDR1 LNHNV, CDR2 YYDKDF (reference sequence). Trimming cost V 0 bases and J 7 bases, with 10 bases left between them. This CDR3 is 14 amino acids long. The CDR3 here is CATSRDPGGQPQHF. The CDR3 bases are TGTGCCACCAGCAGAGACCCCGGGGGACAGCCCCAGCATTTT.

V is TRBV7-2 and J is TRBJ2-7, with D unclear. V was cut by 4 bases and J by 2 bases, with 3 bases left in between. Germline V lookup: CDR1 SGHTA, CDR2 FQGNSA. The CDR3 runs 11 residues. In DNA, the CDR3 is TGTGCCAGCAGCTCTACCTACGAGCAGTACTTC. Translating gives CASSSTYEQYF.

This rearrangement joins TRBV9 to TRBJ2-1; the D gene is possibly TRBD2 (6 bases). CDR3 size: 15 residues. V was trimmed by 7 bases and J by 1 base, leaving 15 bases between them. Germline values: CDR1 SGDLS, CDR2 YYNGEE. CDR3 coding DNA: TGTGCCAGCGCGGACGCTCGGGGGTCCTACAATGAGCAGTTCTTC. Translated, it gives CASADARGSYNEQFF.

This chain joins TRBV4-3 and TRBJ1-5, with 9 positions matching TRBD1. CDR1 is LGHNA, CDR2 YSLEER, per germline. Trimming at V came to 3 bases and at J to 3 bases, leaving 12 bases not matched to a gene. The CDR3 runs to 18 residues. In DNA form, the CDR3 reads TGCGCCAGCAGCCACAGCCTCCCGGGACAGGGTCCCAATCAGCCCCAGCATTTT. Translation: CASSHSLPGQGPNQPQHF.